Following are 22 T cell receptor beta chains from one sample sequenced in a study of blood T cell repertoires in COVID-19. TCRdb's table, derived via immunoSEQ multiplex PCR, lists solely in-frame clones and lacks some. The sample consists of tens of thousands of clones, about 87% of them appearing once. The sequencing sample was made of peripheral blood. These receptors were obtained from a human donor with acute or convalescent COVID-19. The donor label of this sample is uncertain.

The genes are TRBV6-6 and TRBJ1-4; weak D call: TRBD1 (6 bases). The CDR3 totals 11 residues. Looked up from germline, CDR1 is MNHNY and CDR2 is SVGAGI (reference sequence). Trimming took off 7 bases at V and 15 bases at J, with 15 bases between the two ends. CDR3 sequence reads: CASILSRTVFF. The CDR3 DNA sequence: TGTGCCAGCATCCTAAGCCGGACAGTGTTTTTT.

The V call is TRBV11-2, the J call TRBJ2-2, with a weak D call TRBD1 (6 bases). The ends were cut back, 2 bases at V and 15 bases at J, with 19 bases in the middle. The CDR3 is made up of 14 amino acids. Germline assignment: CDR1 SGHAT and CDR2 FQNNGV. The CDR3 nucleotides are TGTGCCAGCAGCTTATTTCGACAGGTGAAGGACTTGTTTTTT. Encoded protein: CASSLFRQVKDLFF.

In this sample, this clone turned up a few times. The chain uses TRBV2 and TRBJ2-1, with D unclear. Trimming shortened V by 6 bases and J by 8 bases, and 17 bases separated the two germline ends. This CDR3 region has 14 residues. Germline-derived CDR1 and CDR2 are SNHLY and FYNNEI. The CDR3 here is CASRARPAQHEQFF. The CDR3 coding sequence is TGTGCCAGCAGAGCTAGGCCCGCCCAGCATGAGCAGTTCTTC. Full variable domain (outside the CDR3, taken from reference TRBV2 and TRBJ2-1): EPEVTQTPSHQVTQMGQEVILRCVPISNHLYFYWYRQILGQKVEFLVSFYNNEISEKSEIFDDQFSVERPDGSNFTLKIRSTKLEDSAMYFCASRARPAQHEQFFGPGTRLTVL.

The chain carries TRBV5-6 and TRBJ2-2; D uncertain. This CDR3 contains 14 residues. Germline CDR1 and CDR2: SGHDT and YYEEEE. Trimming cost V 1 base and J 4 bases, with 8 bases left between them. The CDR3 reads CASSLPRFTGELFF. For the CDR3, the DNA is TGTGCCAGCAGCTTGCCTAGGTTCACCGGGGAGCTGTTTTTT.

The CDR3 here is CASNIQGNSPLHF. CDR3 bases: TGTGCCAGCAATATACAGGGTAATTCACCCCTCCACTTT. This chain connects TRBV2 to TRBJ1-6; D perhaps matches TRBD1 (6 bases). CDR1 is SNHLY and CDR2 is FYNNEI in the germline V gene. V was shortened by 7 bases and J by 6 bases, with 10 bases between the two germline ends. This CDR3 is built from 13 residues. The full variable domain, with the rest looked up from reference TRBV2 and TRBJ1-6, is EPEVTQTPSHQVTQMGQEVILRCVPISNHLYFYWYRQILGQKVEFLVSFYNNEISEKSEIFDDQFSVERPDGSNFTLKIRSTKLEDSAMYFCASNIQGNSPLHFGNGTRLTVT.

V usage is TRBV18 and J usage is TRBJ2-1; perhaps TRBD1 as D (6 bases). This CDR3 has 14 amino acids. Germline V gene lookup returns CDR1 KGHSH and CDR2 LQKENI. Trimming removed 6 bases at V and 5 bases at J, with 14 bases between. The CDR3 coding sequence is TGTGCCAGCTCTCCAGACAGGCAACACAATGAGCAGTTCTTC. The encoded protein is CASSPDRQHNEQFF. Variable domain in full (rest from reference TRBV18 and TRBJ2-1): NAGVMQNPRHLVRRRGQEARLRCSPMKGHSHVYWYRQLPEEGLKFMVYLQKENIIDESGMPKERFSAEFPKEGPSILRIQQVVRGDSAAYFCASSPDRQHNEQFFGPGTRLTVL.

This rearrangement joins TRBV5-1 to TRBJ1-1, with D possibly being TRBD1 (5 bases). CDR3 length: 15 residues. The V end lost 3 bases, the J end lost 3 bases, and 15 bases lay between the germline ends. From germline, CDR1 is SGHRS and CDR2 YFSETQ. CDR3 nucleotides: TGCGCCAGCAGCTCGAAGCGGGACGGGGACACTGAAGCTTTCTTT. Translated: CASSSKRDGDTEAFF.

This clone was seen just once. The chain combines TRBV9 with TRBJ2-1; 7 nucleotides match TRBD1. The CDR3 sequence is 15 residues long. Germline V gene lookup returns CDR1 SGDLS and CDR2 YYNGEE. After removal of 4 bases from V and 7 bases from J, the junction contained 11 bases not matched to a gene. CDR3 sequence: CASSLGTVDLNEQFF. The DNA for the CDR3 is TGTGCCAGCAGCCTAGGGACAGTGGACTTAAATGAGCAGTTCTTC.

This chain connects TRBV4-1 to TRBJ2-5; 8 bases agree with TRBD2. The CDR3 covers 14 residues. Germline V gene sequence: CDR1 MGHRA, CDR2 YSYEKL. Trimming at V came to 4 bases and at J to 2 bases, leaving 3 bases not matched to a gene. The CDR3 reads CASSPIAGQETQYF. The CDR3 nucleotides read TGCGCCAGCAGCCCTATAGCGGGGCAAGAGACCCAGTACTTC.

The chain recombines TRBV4-3 with TRBJ1-1; 11 nucleotides align to TRBD1. V was pared by 4 bases and J by 4 bases, with 5 bases of the junction left unmatched. The CDR3 covers 15 residues. The germline V gene encodes CDR1 LGHNA and CDR2 YSLEER. This chain's CDR3 is CASSLEGTGGTEAFF. The CDR3, as DNA: TGCGCCAGCAGCCTAGAGGGGACAGGGGGCACTGAAGCTTTCTTT.

The V gene is TRBV28, the J gene TRBJ2-1; TRBD2 matches 9 bases. V lost 3 bases and J lost 5; bases outside the gene matches: 8. Germline V CDR1 and CDR2: MDHEN, SYDVKM. The CDR3 is 16 residues long. CDR3 in amino acids: CASSFSSGGPNNEQFF. CDR3 DNA: TGTGCCAGCAGTTTTTCCAGCGGGGGGCCGAACAATGAGCAGTTCTTC.

This chain connects TRBV9 to TRBJ2-2; TRBD1 matches at 7 bases. V lost 5 bases to trimming and J lost 1 base; unmatched junction nucleotides: 2. The CDR3 totals 14 residues. Germline V gene data show CDR1 as SGDLS and CDR2 as YYNGEE. The CDR3 is CASRNRGNTGELFF. The CDR3 nucleotides are TGTGCCAGCAGAAACAGGGGGAACACCGGGGAGCTGTTTTTT.

CDR3 in amino acids: CASSAARDTEAFF. The CDR3 DNA follows: TGCGCCAGCAGTGCCGCCCGGGACACTGAAGCTTTCTTT. The chain recombines TRBV10-2 with TRBJ1-1; D remains ambiguous. With 4 bases removed from V and 3 bases from J, the gap between germline ends came to 9 bases. This CDR3 spans 13 amino acids. Germline V gives CDR1 WSHSY, CDR2 SAAADI.

The sample holds one count of this clone. V and J are TRBV7-2 and TRBJ1-1; tentatively, D is TRBD1 (5 bases). The germline V gene encodes CDR1 SGHTA and CDR2 FQGNSA. V was pared by 5 bases and J by 9 bases, with 16 bases between. The CDR3 consists of 13 residues. CDR3 bases: TGTGCCAGCAGCCCCCTTGAGTACAGGAAAGCTTTCTTT. Translated: CASSPLEYRKAFF.

This rearrangement joins TRBV19 to TRBJ1-4; 7 bases agree with TRBD1. V dropped 9 bases and J dropped 5; count of bases not matched to a gene: 12. The CDR3 covers 15 residues. Germline V lookup: CDR1 LNHDA, CDR2 SQIVND (reference sequence). CDR3 residues: CASVLSGTVNEKLFF. The CDR3 DNA reads as TGTGCCAGCGTCCTCTCCGGGACAGTCAATGAAAAACTGTTTTTT.

CDR3 region: CASSPDRIYSYEQYF. The CDR3 DNA is TGTGCCAGCAGTCCGGACAGGATCTACTCCTACGAGCAGTACTTC. The chain couples TRBV6-5 to TRBJ2-7, with TRBD1 identical over 7 bases. Per the germline V gene, CDR1 is MNHEY and CDR2 is SVGAGI. This CDR3 comprises 15 residues. The V gene end was trimmed by 5 bases and the J gene end by 0 bases; junction bases not matched to a gene: 7.

This sequence joins TRBV5-4 and TRBJ2-1; the match to TRBD2 covers 9 bases. The CDR3 is 15 residues long. CDR1 and CDR2 (germline): SGHNT, YYREEE (reference sequence). The ends lost 0 bases at V and 9 bases at J; junction bases unmatched: 7. CDR3 nucleotides: TGTGCCAGCAGCTTGGTTGCTAGCGGGGTGGGTGAGCAGTTCTTC. Translated, it gives CASSLVASGVGEQFF.

The chain is built from TRBV28 and TRBJ2-1; 16 bases line up with TRBD2. Looked up from germline, CDR1 is MDHEN and CDR2 is SYDVKM. There are 17 residues in the CDR3. The ends lost 7 bases at V and 4 bases at J; junction bases unmatched: 7. The CDR3 sequence: CASTGTSGGAGYNEQFF. The CDR3 nucleotides read TGTGCCAGCACCGGGACTAGCGGGGGGGCCGGGTACAATGAGCAGTTCTTC. The variable domain in full, with the rest retrieved from reference TRBV28 and TRBJ2-1, is DVKVTQSSRYLVKRTGEKVFLECVQDMDHENMFWYRQDPGLGLRLIYFSYDVKMKEKGDIPEGYSVSREKKERFSLILESASTNQTSMYLCASTGTSGGAGYNEQFFGPGTRLTVL.

The chain uses TRBV4-3 and TRBJ2-7, with D possibly matching TRBD1 (5 bases). This CDR3 has 13 residues. Trimming pared 3 bases from V and 4 bases from J, leaving 10 bases between. The germline gives CDR1 LGHNA, CDR2 YSLEER. The CDR3: CASSHHRTYEQYF. Here the CDR3 DNA reads TGCGCCAGCAGCCATCACCGGACATACGAGCAGTACTTC.

The chain employs TRBV7-8 and TRBJ1-1; D not resolved. The length of the CDR3 is 13 residues. Germline V gives CDR1 SGHVS, CDR2 FQNEAQ. The ends were cut back, 5 bases at V and 1 base at J, with 8 bases in the middle. As DNA, the CDR3 is TGTGCCAGCAGCCCCGGTTCGAACACTGAAGCTTTCTTT. Its translation is CASSPGSNTEAFF.

The chain joins TRBV29-1 to TRBJ2-7, with 8 bases identical to TRBD1. The V gene end was trimmed by 7 bases and the J gene end by 3 bases; junction bases not matched to a gene: 11. The germline V gene has CDR1 SQVTM and CDR2 ANQGSEA. This CDR3 region has 14 residues. This CDR3 is CSAWMGQAVYEQYF. The CDR3, as DNA: TGCAGCGCTTGGATGGGACAGGCCGTCTACGAGCAGTACTTC.

This chain joins TRBV9 and TRBJ1-4; D might be TRBD1 (6 bases). This CDR3 contains 14 residues. Germline lookup yields CDR1 SGDLS and CDR2 YYNGEE. V lost 4 bases and J lost 4, with 11 bases in between. The CDR3 region is CASSLGTLNEKLFF. The CDR3 DNA follows: TGTGCCAGCAGCCTCGGGACACTTAATGAAAAACTGTTTTTT.